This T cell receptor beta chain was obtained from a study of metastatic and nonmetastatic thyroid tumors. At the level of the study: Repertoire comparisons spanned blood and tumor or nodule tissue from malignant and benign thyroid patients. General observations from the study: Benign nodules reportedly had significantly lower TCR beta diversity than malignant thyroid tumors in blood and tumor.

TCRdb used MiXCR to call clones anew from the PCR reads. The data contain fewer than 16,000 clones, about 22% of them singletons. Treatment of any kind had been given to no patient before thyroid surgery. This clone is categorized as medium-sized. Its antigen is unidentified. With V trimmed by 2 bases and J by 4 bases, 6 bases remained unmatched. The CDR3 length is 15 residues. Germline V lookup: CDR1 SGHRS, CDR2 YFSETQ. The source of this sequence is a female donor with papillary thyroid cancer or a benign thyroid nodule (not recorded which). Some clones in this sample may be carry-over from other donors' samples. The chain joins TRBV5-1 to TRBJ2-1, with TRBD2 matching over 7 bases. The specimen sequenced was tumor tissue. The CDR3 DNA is TGCGCCAGCAGCTTAGGGGACTATCCGTACAATGAGCAGTTCTTC. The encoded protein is CASSLGDYPYNEQFF.